The text below deals with one TCR beta chain. The antigen is not known. 60 Vbeta and 13 Jbeta primers were used in PCR. TCRdb's table, derived via immunoSEQ multiplex PCR, lists solely in-frame clones and lacks some. The table has tens of thousands of clones, 65% seen once. Per the germline V gene, CDR1 is MNHEY and CDR2 is SMNVEV (reference sequence). With V trimmed by 5 bases and J by 4 bases, 0 bases remained unmatched. There are 13 residues in the CDR3. This sample is drawn from a study of cytomegalovirus exposure and HLA in healthy donors. Overall study context: Researchers previously reported finding fewer than 140 million unique TCR beta sequences from around 200 million T cells. Study-wide points: Most TCR beta V segments were productive about 90% or about 30% of the time in an earlier analysis. Later analysis identified 16,951 TCR beta sequences associated with HLA alleles, using a false discovery rate threshold of 0.05. It is likely that the observed cluster of highly shared sequence variants was a sequencing artifact.

The TCR sequence derives from a woman aged 45-59 years in good health and CMV-seropositive. Sequenced material: PBMCs. This chain links TRBV27 with TRBJ1-2, with 11 bases aligning to TRBD1. CDR3 DNA sequence: TGTGCCAGCAGTGGGACAGGGGGCTATGGCTACACCTTC. Encoded protein: CASSGTGGYGYTF.